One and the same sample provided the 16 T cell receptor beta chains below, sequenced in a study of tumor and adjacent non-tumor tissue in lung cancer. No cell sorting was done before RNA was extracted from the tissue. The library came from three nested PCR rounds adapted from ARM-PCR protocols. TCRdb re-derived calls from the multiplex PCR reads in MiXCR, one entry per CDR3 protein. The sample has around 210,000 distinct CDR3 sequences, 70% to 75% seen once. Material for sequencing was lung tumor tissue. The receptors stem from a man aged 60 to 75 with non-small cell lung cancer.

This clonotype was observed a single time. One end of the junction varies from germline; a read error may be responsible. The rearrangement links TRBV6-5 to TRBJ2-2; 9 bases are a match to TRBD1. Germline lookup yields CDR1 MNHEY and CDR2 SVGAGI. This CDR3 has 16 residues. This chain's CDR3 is CVSSYSGTGQCGELFF. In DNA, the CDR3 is TGTGTCAGCAGTTACTCTGGGACAGGGCAGTGCGGGGAGCTGTTTTTT.

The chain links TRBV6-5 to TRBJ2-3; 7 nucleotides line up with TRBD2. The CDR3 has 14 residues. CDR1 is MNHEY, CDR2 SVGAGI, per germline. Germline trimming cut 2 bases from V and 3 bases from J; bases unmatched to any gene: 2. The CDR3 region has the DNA TGTGCCAGCAGTTACCTAGCGGAAACAGATACGCAGTATTTT. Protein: CASSYLAETDTQYF.

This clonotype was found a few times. DNA of the CDR3: TGTGCCAGCAGCTTAGAGTACAGGGGTTACGAGCAGTACTTC. It specifies CASSLEYRGYEQYF. The chain employs TRBV11-2 and TRBJ2-7; 7 nucleotides align to TRBD1. Germline trimming cut 0 bases from V and 4 bases from J; bases unmatched to any gene: 3. The CDR3 length is 14 residues. Germline V CDR1 and CDR2: SGHAT, FQNNGV.

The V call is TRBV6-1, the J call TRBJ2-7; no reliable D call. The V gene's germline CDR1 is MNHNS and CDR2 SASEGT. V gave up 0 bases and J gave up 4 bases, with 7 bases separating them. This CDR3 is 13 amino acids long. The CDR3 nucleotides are TGTGCCAGCAGTGAAGCACTGAGGTACGAGCAGTACTTC. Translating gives CASSEALRYEQYF.

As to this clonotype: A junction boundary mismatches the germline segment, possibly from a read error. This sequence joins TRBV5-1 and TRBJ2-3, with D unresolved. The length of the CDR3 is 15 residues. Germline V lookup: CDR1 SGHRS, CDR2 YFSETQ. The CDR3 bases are TGCGCCAGCAGCTTGGTCCTGCGATCCACATATACGCAGTATTTT. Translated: CASSLVLRSTYTQYF.

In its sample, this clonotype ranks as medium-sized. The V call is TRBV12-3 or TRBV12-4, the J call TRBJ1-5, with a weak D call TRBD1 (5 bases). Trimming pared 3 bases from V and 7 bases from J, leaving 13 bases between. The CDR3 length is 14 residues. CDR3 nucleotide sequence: TGTGCCAGCAGTTTGGGCGGGGGTGGACAGCCCCAGCATTTT. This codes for CASSLGGGGQPQHF.

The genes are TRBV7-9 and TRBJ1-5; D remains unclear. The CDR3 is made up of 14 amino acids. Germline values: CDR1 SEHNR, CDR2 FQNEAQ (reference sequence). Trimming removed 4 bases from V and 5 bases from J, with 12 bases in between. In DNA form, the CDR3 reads TGTGCCAGCAGCTCTTCGATCCGAGATCAGCCCCAGCATTTT. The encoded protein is CASSSSIRDQPQHF.

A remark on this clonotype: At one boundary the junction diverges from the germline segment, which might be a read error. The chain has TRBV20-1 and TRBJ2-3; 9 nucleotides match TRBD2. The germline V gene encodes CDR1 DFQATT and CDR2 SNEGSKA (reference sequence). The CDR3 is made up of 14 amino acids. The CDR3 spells CSTASAGGTDMQYF. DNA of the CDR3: TGCAGTACTGCCTCAGCGGGGGGCACAGATATGCAGTATTTT.

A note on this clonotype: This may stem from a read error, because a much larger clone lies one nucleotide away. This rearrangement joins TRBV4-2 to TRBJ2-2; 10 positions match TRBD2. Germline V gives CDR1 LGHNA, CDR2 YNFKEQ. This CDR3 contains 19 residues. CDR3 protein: CASSQRPSGSQMNTGELIF. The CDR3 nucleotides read TGTGCCAGCAGCCAAAGACCTAGCGGGAGCCAGATGAACACCGGGGAGCTGATTTTT.

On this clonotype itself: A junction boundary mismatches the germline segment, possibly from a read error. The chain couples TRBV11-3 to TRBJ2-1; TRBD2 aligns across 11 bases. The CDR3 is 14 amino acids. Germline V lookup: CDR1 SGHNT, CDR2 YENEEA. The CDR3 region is CASSQRLAGGEQIF. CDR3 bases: TGTGCCAGCAGCCAGAGGCTAGCGGGGGGTGAGCAGATCTTC.

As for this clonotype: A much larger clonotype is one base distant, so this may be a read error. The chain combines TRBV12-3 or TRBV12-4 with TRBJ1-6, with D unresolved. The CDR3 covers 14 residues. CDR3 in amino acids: CVSSLNRYNSPLHF. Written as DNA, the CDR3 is TGTGTCAGCAGTTTGAACAGATATAATTCACCCCTCCACTTT.

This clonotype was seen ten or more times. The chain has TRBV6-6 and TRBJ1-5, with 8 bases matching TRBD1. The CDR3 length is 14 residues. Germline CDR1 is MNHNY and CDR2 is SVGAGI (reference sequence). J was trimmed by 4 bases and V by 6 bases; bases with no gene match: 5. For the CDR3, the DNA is TGTGCCAGCAGCAAGGACAGGGAGAATCAGCCCCAGCATTTT. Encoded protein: CASSKDRENQPQHF.

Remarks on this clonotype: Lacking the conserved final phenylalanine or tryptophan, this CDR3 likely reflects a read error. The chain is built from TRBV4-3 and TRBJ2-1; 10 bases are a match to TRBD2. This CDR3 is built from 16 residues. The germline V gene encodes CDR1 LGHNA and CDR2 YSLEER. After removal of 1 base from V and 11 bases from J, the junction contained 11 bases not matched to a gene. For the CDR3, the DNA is TGCGCCAGCAGCCAAGGTTTACTAGCGGGATGGAATAAGCAGTTCCTC. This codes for CASSQGLLAGWNKQFL.

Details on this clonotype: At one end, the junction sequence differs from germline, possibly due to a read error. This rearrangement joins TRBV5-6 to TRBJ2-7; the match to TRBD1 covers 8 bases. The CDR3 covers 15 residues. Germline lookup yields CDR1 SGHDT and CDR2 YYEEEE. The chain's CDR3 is CTSSPTNRGSYEQYF. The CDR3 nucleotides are TGTACCAGCAGCCCGACTAACAGGGGGTCCTACGAGCAGTACTTC. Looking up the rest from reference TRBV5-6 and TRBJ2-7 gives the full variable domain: DAGVTQSPTHLIKTRGQQVTLRCSPKSGHDTVSWYQQALGQGPQFIFQYYEEEERQRGNFPDRFSGHQFPNYSSELNVNALLLGDSALYLCTSSPTNRGSYEQYFGPGTRLTVT.

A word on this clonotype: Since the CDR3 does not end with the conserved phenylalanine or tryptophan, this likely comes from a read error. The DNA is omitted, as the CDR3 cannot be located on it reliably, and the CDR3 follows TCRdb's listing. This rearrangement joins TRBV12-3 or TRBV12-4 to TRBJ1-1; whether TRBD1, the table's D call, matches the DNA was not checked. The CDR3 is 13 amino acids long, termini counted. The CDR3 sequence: CASNLDRETEAFS.

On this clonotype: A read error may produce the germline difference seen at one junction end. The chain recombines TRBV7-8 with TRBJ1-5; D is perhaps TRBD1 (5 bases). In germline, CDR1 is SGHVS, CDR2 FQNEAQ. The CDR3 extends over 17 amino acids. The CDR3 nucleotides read TGTGCCAGCAGCTTAGAGCTCGTCAGGCCAGGGAATCAGGCCCAGCATTTT. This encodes CASSLELVRPGNQAQHF. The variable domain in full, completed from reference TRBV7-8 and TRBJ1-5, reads GAGVSQSPRYKVAKRGQDVALRCDPISGHVSLFWYQQALGQGPEFLTYFQNEAQLDKSGLPSDRFFAERPEGSVSTLKIQRTQQEDSAVYLCASSLELVRPGNQAQHFGDGTRLSIL.